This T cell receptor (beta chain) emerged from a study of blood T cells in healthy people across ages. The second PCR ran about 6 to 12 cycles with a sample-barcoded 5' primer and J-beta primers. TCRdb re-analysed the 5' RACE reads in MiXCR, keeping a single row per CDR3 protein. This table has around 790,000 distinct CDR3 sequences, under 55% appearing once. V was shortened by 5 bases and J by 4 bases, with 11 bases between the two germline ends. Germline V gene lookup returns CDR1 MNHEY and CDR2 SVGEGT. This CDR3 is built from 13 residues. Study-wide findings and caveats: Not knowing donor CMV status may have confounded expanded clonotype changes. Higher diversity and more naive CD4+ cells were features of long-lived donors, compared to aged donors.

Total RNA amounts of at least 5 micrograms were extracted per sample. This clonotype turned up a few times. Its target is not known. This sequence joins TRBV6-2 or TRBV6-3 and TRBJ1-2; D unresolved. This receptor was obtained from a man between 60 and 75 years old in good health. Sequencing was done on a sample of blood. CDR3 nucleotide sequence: TGTGCCAGCAGTCCCATGGCAGCCTATGGCTACACCTTC. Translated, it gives CASSPMAAYGYTF.